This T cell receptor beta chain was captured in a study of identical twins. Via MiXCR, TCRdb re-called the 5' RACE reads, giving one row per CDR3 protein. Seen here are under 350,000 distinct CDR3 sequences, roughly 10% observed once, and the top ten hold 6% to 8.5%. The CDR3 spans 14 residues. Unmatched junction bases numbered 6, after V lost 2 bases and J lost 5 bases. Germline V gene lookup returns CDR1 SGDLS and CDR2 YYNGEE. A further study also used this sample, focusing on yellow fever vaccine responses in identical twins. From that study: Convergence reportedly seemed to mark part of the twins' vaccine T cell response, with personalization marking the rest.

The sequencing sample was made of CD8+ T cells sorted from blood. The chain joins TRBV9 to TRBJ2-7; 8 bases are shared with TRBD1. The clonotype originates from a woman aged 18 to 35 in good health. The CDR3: CASSVVPTGDEQYF. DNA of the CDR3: TGTGCCAGCAGCGTCGTCCCGACAGGGGACGAGCAGTACTTC.